In this sample, the clone carrying this T cell receptor (beta chain) turned up a few times. Its antigen is unknown. The CDR3 totals 19 residues. V was cut by 0 bases and J by 6 bases, with 27 bases left in between. CDR1 SGHDN and CDR2 FVKESK come from the germline V gene. These data originate in a study of CD8+ T cells in alopecia areata. Treatment of the sample: oral pan-JAK inhibitor, 5-10 mg twice daily. TCR sequencing used cDNA made by reverse transcription of extracted RNA. Repertoires were generated with immunoSEQ multiplex PCR, while TCRdb's copy carries only in-frame clones and drops some. This table holds about 190,000 clones, 45% to 75% found once. Study results and limitations: Sharing of TCR sequences between patients (possibly for HLA-related reasons) was less clear than in mice.

The material was CD4+ T cells sorted from blood, obtained at week 4, from a patient treated with tofacitinib. V is TRBV14 and J is TRBJ2-7; D is uncertain. The sequence was obtained from a human donor with alopecia areata. CDR3 loop: CASSQDPSPVRQRDGEQYF. The CDR3 region has the DNA TGTGCCAGCAGCCAAGATCCATCTCCCGTTAGGCAGCGAGACGGCGAGCAGTACTTC.